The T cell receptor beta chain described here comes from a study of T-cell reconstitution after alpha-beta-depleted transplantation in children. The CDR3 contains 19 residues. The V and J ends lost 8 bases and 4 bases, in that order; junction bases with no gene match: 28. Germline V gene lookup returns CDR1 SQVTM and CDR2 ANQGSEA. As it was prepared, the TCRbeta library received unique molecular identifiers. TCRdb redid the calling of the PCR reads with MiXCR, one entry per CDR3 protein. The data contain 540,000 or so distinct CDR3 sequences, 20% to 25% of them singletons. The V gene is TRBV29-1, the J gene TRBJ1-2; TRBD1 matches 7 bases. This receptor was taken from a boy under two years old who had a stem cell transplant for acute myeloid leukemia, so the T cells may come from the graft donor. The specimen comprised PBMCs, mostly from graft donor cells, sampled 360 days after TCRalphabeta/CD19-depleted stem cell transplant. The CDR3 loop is CSCAHEGGARRIGSYGYTF. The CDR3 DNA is TGCAGCTGTGCCCATGAAGGGGGCGCCCGACGGATAGGCTCCTATGGCTACACCTTC.